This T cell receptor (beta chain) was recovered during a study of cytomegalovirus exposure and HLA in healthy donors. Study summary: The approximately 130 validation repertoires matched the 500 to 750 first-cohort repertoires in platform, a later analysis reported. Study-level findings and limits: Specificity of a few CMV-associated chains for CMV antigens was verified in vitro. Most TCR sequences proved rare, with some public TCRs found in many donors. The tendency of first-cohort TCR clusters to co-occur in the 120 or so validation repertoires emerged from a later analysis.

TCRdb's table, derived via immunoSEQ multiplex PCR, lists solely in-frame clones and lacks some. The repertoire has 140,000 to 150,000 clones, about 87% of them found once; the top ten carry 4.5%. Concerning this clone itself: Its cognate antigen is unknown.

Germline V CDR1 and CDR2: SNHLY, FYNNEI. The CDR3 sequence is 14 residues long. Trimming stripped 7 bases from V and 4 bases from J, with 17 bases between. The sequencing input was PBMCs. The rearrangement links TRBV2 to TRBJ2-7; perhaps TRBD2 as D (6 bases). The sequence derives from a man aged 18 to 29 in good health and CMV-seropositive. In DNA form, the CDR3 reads TGTGCCAGCATCCTGCGAGGGACTGATTACGAGCAGTACTTC. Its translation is CASILRGTDYEQYF.